These 28 T cell receptor beta chains originate from one sample sequenced in a study of intratumoral heterogeneity in liver cancer. Multiple geographically separated regions of the hepatocellular carcinoma nodule were sampled separately. The protocol was immunoSEQ multiplex PCR, while the TCRdb copy is restricted to in-frame clones and leaves out a portion. The table shows under 4,500 clones, with 47% occurring only once. The sample consisted of tumor tissue, taken before any cancer treatment. The source is a man aged 65 to 79 with hepatocellular carcinoma.

The gene calls are TRBV6-6 and TRBJ1-4; 8 nucleotides agree with TRBD1. Trimming removed 6 bases from V and 8 bases from J; junction bases left unmatched: 8. The CDR3 is made up of 14 amino acids. In germline, CDR1 is MNHNY, CDR2 SVGAGI (reference sequence). The CDR3, as DNA: TGTGCCAGCAGAAAAGAGACAGGGGTCGAAAAACTGTTTTTT. The encoded protein is CASRKETGVEKLFF.

This chain links TRBV28 with TRBJ2-5; tentatively, D is TRBD1 (6 bases). Germline assignment: CDR1 MDHEN and CDR2 SYDVKM. CDR3 length: 13 amino acids. The germline V and J ends were trimmed by 5 bases and 7 bases, with 14 bases remaining between them. The CDR3 DNA reads as TGTGCCAGCAGTGGGACATCCTGGGGGACCCAGTACTTC. The encoded protein is CASSGTSWGTQYF.

This chain joins TRBV29-1 and TRBJ2-2; TRBD2 is a possible D gene (5 bases). The CDR3 has 15 residues. V shed 0 bases and J shed 6 bases, with 14 bases lying between them. CDR1 and CDR2 from the germline V gene are SQVTM and ANQGSEA. The CDR3 here is CSVEDPGVRAGELFF. The CDR3 coding sequence is TGCAGCGTTGAAGATCCCGGGGTGAGGGCCGGGGAGCTGTTTTTT.

The chain is built from TRBV9 and TRBJ2-7; 7 bases match TRBD1. After removal of 4 bases from V and 2 bases from J, the junction contained 6 bases not matched to a gene. Germline CDR1 reads SGDLS; CDR2 reads YYNGEE. This CDR3 is built from 14 residues. CDR3 sequence reads: CASSPRDSAYEQYF. The CDR3 DNA reads TGTGCCAGCAGCCCCCGGGACAGCGCCTACGAGCAGTACTTC.

By share, this clone ranks as medium-sized. The gene calls are TRBV9 and TRBJ2-7; D is possibly TRBD2 (6 bases). Germline assignment: CDR1 SGDLS and CDR2 YYNGEE. V lost 4 bases, J lost 2 bases, and 13 bases lay in between. This CDR3 region has 14 residues. The DNA of the CDR3 is TGTGCCAGCAGCCCAAGGTGGGGGGCCTACGAGCAGTACTTC. Protein: CASSPRWGAYEQYF.

This clone is deemed medium-sized. This specimen includes other DNA sequences encoding the same CDR3. The rearrangement links TRBV27 to TRBJ2-2, with D possibly being TRBD1 (6 bases). There are 15 residues in the CDR3. The ends were cut back, 7 bases at V and 2 bases at J, with 14 bases in the middle. Germline V lookup: CDR1 MNHEY, CDR2 SMNVEV (reference sequence). In DNA form, the CDR3 reads TGTGCCAGCACCCCCGGGACATTTAACACCGGGGAGCTGTTTTTT. Encoded protein: CASTPGTFNTGELFF.

By sample share, this clone is large. The V and J genes are TRBV4-1 and TRBJ2-1; D assignment may be TRBD1 or TRBD2 (5 bases each). Trimming took off 2 bases at V and 6 bases at J, with 8 bases between the two ends. CDR1 is MGHRA, CDR2 YSYEKL, per germline. The CDR3 runs to 13 residues. Here the CDR3 DNA reads TGCGCCAGCAGCCAATGGGGGTTCAATGAGCAGTTCTTC. This codes for CASSQWGFNEQFF.

The genes are TRBV7-6 and TRBJ2-4; a weak D match, TRBD2 (5 bases). V shed 5 bases and J shed 1 base, with 15 bases lying between them. The CDR3 covers 16 residues. The V gene's germline CDR1 is SGHVS and CDR2 FNYEAQ. DNA of the CDR3: TGTGCCAGCAGCCCGTCCATCTCTAGCGCCAAAAACATTCAGTACTTC. It codes for CASSPSISSAKNIQYF.

The sample holds one count of this clone. The J gene is TRBJ2-7, the V gene TRBV7-6, with D perhaps TRBD2 (5 bases). The CDR3 loop spans 15 amino acids. The V end was cut by 5 bases, the J end by 4 bases, with 18 bases between. Germline CDR1 SGHVS, CDR2 FNYEAQ. The CDR3 DNA reads TGTGCCAGCAGCCGGGCTCGAGGGCAGTTATACGAGCAGTACTTC. This gives the protein CASSRARGQLYEQYF. Together with reference TRBV7-6 and TRBJ2-7, the CDR3 gives the full variable domain: GAGVSQSPRYKVTKRGQDVALRCDPISGHVSLYWYRQALGQGPEFLTYFNYEAQQDKSGLPNDRFSAERPEGSISTLTIQRTEQRDSAMYRCASSRARGQLYEQYFGPGTRLTVT.

The chain employs TRBV30 and TRBJ1-4; 11 nucleotides match TRBD1. Germline lookup yields CDR1 GTSNPN and CDR2 SVGIG (reference sequence). V was clipped by 2 bases and J by 10 bases; unmatched bases: 6. The CDR3 covers 14 residues. The CDR3 protein is CAWSFSGTGGKLFF. CDR3 bases: TGTGCCTGGAGTTTCAGCGGGACAGGGGGAAAACTGTTTTTT.

The table lists this clone with a few counts. V usage is TRBV7-9 and J usage is TRBJ2-7, with 12 positions matching TRBD1. The CDR3 is 15 amino acids. V gave up 5 bases and J gave up 5 bases; unmatched junction bases: 7. CDR1 is SEHNR, CDR2 FQNEAQ, per germline (reference sequence). The CDR3 region is CASSPRDRGLHEQYF. DNA of the CDR3: TGTGCCAGCAGCCCCCGGGACAGGGGGCTCCACGAGCAGTACTTC. Filled out from reference TRBV7-9 and TRBJ2-7, the complete variable domain reads DTGVSQNPRHKITKRGQNVTFRCDPISEHNRLYWYRQTLGQGPEFLTYFQNEAQLEKSRLLSDRFSAERPKGSFSTLEIQRTEQGDSAMYLCASSPRDRGLHEQYFGPGTRLTVT.

This clone is medium-sized. The V and J genes are TRBV12-3 or TRBV12-4 and TRBJ1-3, with D tentatively TRBD1 (5 bases). This CDR3 has 13 residues. V lost 8 bases and J 4 bases, leaving 12 bases between the germline ends. This CDR3 is CASDAREGNTIYF. CDR3 bases: TGTGCCAGCGACGCCAGGGAAGGAAACACCATATATTTT.

The chain links TRBV5-5 to TRBJ1-5, with a weak D call TRBD1 (5 bases). Germline CDR1 and CDR2: SGHKS and YYEKEE (reference sequence). The CDR3 covers 15 residues. The V end was cut by 1 base, the J end by 4 bases, with 12 bases between. This CDR3 reads CASSLIGRENQPQHF. Written as DNA, the CDR3 is TGTGCCAGCAGCTTGATTGGCAGGGAAAATCAGCCCCAGCATTTT. Together with reference TRBV5-5 and TRBJ1-5, the CDR3 gives the full variable domain: DAGVTQSPTHLIKTRGQQVTLRCSPISGHKSVSWYQQVLGQGPQFIFQYYEKEERGRGNFPDRFSARQFPNYSSELNVNALLLGDSALYLCASSLIGRENQPQHFGDGTRLSIL.

The rearrangement uses TRBV27 and TRBJ2-1; TRBD2 aligns across 8 bases. Germline-derived CDR1 and CDR2 are MNHEY and SMNVEV (reference sequence). Unmatched junction bases numbered 9, after V lost 6 bases and J lost 2 bases. This CDR3 is 16 amino acids long. Written as DNA, the CDR3 is TGTGCCAGCAGCGAAGTTAGCGGGGCTACCTACAATGAGCAGTTCTTC. This encodes CASSEVSGATYNEQFF.

The chain employs TRBV6-1 and TRBJ1-1; possibly TRBD1 for D (5 bases). Germline values: CDR1 MNHNS, CDR2 SASEGT. This CDR3 comprises 14 residues. Trimming shortened V by 1 base and J by 4 bases, and 10 bases separated the two germline ends. Here the CDR3 reads CASSEVRGFTEAFF. The CDR3, as DNA: TGTGCCAGCAGTGAAGTCCGGGGGTTCACTGAAGCTTTCTTT.

The CDR3 coding sequence is TGTGCCAGCAGCTTACTTCGCGGTGGCACAGATACGCAGTATTTT. Translating it yields CASSLLRGGTDTQYF. The chain carries TRBV7-2 and TRBJ2-3; D not certain. V lost 2 bases and J lost 1, with 10 bases in between. The CDR3 has 15 residues. From germline, CDR1 is SGHTA and CDR2 FQGNSA.

The sample holds a few counts of this clone. The V call is TRBV6-5, the J call TRBJ1-2; TRBD1 is a possible D gene (6 bases). CDR1 and CDR2 (germline): MNHEY, SVGAGI. Trimming took off 7 bases at V and 4 bases at J, with 16 bases between the two ends. The length of the CDR3 is 14 residues. CDR3 sequence: CASTMVQGIYGYTF. CDR3 bases: TGTGCCAGCACGATGGTTCAGGGGATCTATGGCTACACCTTC.

This clone was picked up a small number of times. The rearrangement uses TRBV28 and TRBJ2-3; 8 positions match TRBD1. V dropped 5 bases and J dropped 3; count of bases not matched to a gene: 4. The germline V gene encodes CDR1 MDHEN and CDR2 SYDVKM. The CDR3 is 14 amino acids. The CDR3 is CASSQGAGTDTQYF. The CDR3 nucleotides read TGTGCCAGCAGTCAGGGGGCGGGTACAGATACGCAGTATTTT.

In its sample, this clone is medium-sized (0.01 to 0.1%). The CDR3 reads CASSLPLGGGTNEQFF. In nucleotides, the CDR3 is TGTGCCAGCAGCCTCCCCCTGGGCGGGGGGACGAATGAGCAGTTCTTC. This sequence joins TRBV27 and TRBJ2-1; TRBD2 matches at 8 bases. CDR3 length equals 16 residues. After removal of 6 bases from V and 7 bases from J, the junction contained 14 bases not matched to a gene. Germline V gives CDR1 MNHEY, CDR2 SMNVEV (reference sequence).

This clone was detected a few times. V is TRBV5-5 and J is TRBJ2-3; 11 nucleotides align to TRBD2. Germline CDR1 SGHKS, CDR2 YYEKEE (reference sequence). This CDR3 region has 18 residues. Trimming at V came to 4 bases and at J to 1 base, leaving 11 bases not matched to a gene. This CDR3 is CASSPSIAGGLGTDTQYF. The DNA for the CDR3 is TGTGCCAGCAGCCCGTCGATAGCGGGGGGGCTCGGCACAGATACGCAGTATTTT.

This clone has a handful of counts. CDR3: CASSQGAELEQFF. The CDR3 bases are TGTGCCAGCAGCCAGGGAGCAGAACTTGAGCAGTTCTTC. J is TRBJ2-1 and V is TRBV7-3; possibly TRBD1 or TRBD2 for D (5 bases each). Germline-derived CDR1 and CDR2 are SGHTA and FQGTGA. V was cut by 5 bases and J by 9 bases, with 14 bases left in between. The length of the CDR3 is 13 residues. Together with reference TRBV7-3 and TRBJ2-1, the CDR3 gives the full variable domain: GAGVSQTPSNKVTEKGKYVELRCDPISGHTALYWYRQSLGQGPEFLIYFQGTGAADDSGLPNDRFFAVRPEGSVSTLKIQRTERGDSAVYLCASSQGAELEQFFGPGTRLTVL.

This clone is categorized as large. The chain combines TRBV2 with TRBJ2-7; D may be TRBD1 (5 bases). This CDR3 is 15 amino acids long. V lost 2 bases to trimming and J lost 2 bases, with 13 bases between them. Germline V CDR1 and CDR2: SNHLY, FYNNEI. CDR3 protein: CASSEMGTGAYEQYF. The CDR3 coding sequence is TGTGCCAGCAGTGAAATGGGAACAGGAGCCTACGAGCAGTACTTC.

This chain links TRBV4-2 with TRBJ2-7; 9 bases are shared with TRBD1. Germline V lookup: CDR1 LGHNA, CDR2 YNFKEQ. The ends lost 4 bases at V and 3 bases at J; junction bases unmatched: 7. CDR3 length equals 15 residues. The chain's CDR3 is CASSPRTGEDYEQYF. The CDR3 DNA follows: TGTGCCAGCAGCCCGCGGACAGGGGAGGACTACGAGCAGTACTTC.

In its sample, this clone was seen a few times. The chain joins TRBV5-5 to TRBJ1-2, with D hard to call. Looked up from germline, CDR1 is SGHKS and CDR2 is YYEKEE (reference sequence). The CDR3 spans 15 residues. Trimming stripped 4 bases from V and 1 base from J, with 14 bases between. Here the CDR3 reads CASSPMERFNYGYTF. CDR3 DNA: TGTGCCAGCAGCCCGATGGAGAGATTTAACTATGGCTACACCTTC.

The V and J genes are TRBV28 and TRBJ1-2, with D perhaps matching TRBD1 (5 bases). This CDR3 is 15 amino acids long. Trimming took off 3 bases at V and 3 bases at J, with 14 bases between the two ends. Germline CDR1 reads MDHEN; CDR2 reads SYDVKM. CDR3 sequence reads: CASSFAGGGDYGYTF. CDR3 bases: TGTGCCAGCAGTTTTGCGGGGGGAGGGGACTATGGCTACACCTTC.

This clone turned up a few times. The J gene is TRBJ2-1, the V gene TRBV2, with D hard to call. V lost 2 bases and J 4 bases, leaving 6 bases between the germline ends. This CDR3 has 13 residues. From germline, CDR1 is SNHLY and CDR2 FYNNEI. The CDR3 protein is CASSELSYNEQFF. CDR3 sequence (DNA): TGTGCCAGCAGTGAATTATCTTACAATGAGCAGTTCTTC.

V gene TRBV14 combines with J gene TRBJ2-1; D tentatively fits TRBD1 or TRBD2 (5 bases each). Deletions cut 2 bases from V and 4 bases from J, with 18 bases between. Germline assignment: CDR1 SGHDN and CDR2 FVKESK. This CDR3 has 17 residues. The CDR3 DNA is TGTGCCAGCAGCCAACTCGGGTTTAGGGGACCTTACAATGAGCAGTTCTTC. Its protein is CASSQLGFRGPYNEQFF.

This chain joins TRBV11-2 and TRBJ2-1, with TRBD2 matching over 12 bases. Germline CDR1 is SGHAT and CDR2 is FQNNGV. V trimming: 2 bases; J trimming: 3 bases; junction bases outside the gene matches: 2. The CDR3 is 16 amino acids. CDR3 sequence reads: CASSLLAGGGYNEQFF. Here the CDR3 DNA reads TGTGCCAGCAGCTTACTAGCGGGGGGGGGCTACAATGAGCAGTTCTTC.